This TCR beta chain was identified in a study of early T cells in non-severe SARS-CoV-2 infection. Via MiXCR, TCRdb re-called the 5' RACE reads, giving one row per CDR3 protein. The sample lists about 67,000 distinct CDR3 sequences; 11% were seen once. This clonotype was recorded many times. V lost 1 base, J lost 0 bases, and 2 bases stayed unmatched. Germline V gene sequence: CDR1 SQVTM, CDR2 ANQGSEA. The CDR3 runs 15 residues. The sample taken for sequencing was whole blood. V is TRBV29-1 and J is TRBJ2-1; 8 bases line up with TRBD1. The source is an adult who was a healthcare worker with PCR-confirmed SARS-CoV-2 infection or an uninfected control (not recorded which). CDR3 residues: CSVEGQGSSYNEQFF. The CDR3 DNA reads as TGCAGCGTTGAAGGACAGGGGAGCTCCTACAATGAGCAGTTCTTC.